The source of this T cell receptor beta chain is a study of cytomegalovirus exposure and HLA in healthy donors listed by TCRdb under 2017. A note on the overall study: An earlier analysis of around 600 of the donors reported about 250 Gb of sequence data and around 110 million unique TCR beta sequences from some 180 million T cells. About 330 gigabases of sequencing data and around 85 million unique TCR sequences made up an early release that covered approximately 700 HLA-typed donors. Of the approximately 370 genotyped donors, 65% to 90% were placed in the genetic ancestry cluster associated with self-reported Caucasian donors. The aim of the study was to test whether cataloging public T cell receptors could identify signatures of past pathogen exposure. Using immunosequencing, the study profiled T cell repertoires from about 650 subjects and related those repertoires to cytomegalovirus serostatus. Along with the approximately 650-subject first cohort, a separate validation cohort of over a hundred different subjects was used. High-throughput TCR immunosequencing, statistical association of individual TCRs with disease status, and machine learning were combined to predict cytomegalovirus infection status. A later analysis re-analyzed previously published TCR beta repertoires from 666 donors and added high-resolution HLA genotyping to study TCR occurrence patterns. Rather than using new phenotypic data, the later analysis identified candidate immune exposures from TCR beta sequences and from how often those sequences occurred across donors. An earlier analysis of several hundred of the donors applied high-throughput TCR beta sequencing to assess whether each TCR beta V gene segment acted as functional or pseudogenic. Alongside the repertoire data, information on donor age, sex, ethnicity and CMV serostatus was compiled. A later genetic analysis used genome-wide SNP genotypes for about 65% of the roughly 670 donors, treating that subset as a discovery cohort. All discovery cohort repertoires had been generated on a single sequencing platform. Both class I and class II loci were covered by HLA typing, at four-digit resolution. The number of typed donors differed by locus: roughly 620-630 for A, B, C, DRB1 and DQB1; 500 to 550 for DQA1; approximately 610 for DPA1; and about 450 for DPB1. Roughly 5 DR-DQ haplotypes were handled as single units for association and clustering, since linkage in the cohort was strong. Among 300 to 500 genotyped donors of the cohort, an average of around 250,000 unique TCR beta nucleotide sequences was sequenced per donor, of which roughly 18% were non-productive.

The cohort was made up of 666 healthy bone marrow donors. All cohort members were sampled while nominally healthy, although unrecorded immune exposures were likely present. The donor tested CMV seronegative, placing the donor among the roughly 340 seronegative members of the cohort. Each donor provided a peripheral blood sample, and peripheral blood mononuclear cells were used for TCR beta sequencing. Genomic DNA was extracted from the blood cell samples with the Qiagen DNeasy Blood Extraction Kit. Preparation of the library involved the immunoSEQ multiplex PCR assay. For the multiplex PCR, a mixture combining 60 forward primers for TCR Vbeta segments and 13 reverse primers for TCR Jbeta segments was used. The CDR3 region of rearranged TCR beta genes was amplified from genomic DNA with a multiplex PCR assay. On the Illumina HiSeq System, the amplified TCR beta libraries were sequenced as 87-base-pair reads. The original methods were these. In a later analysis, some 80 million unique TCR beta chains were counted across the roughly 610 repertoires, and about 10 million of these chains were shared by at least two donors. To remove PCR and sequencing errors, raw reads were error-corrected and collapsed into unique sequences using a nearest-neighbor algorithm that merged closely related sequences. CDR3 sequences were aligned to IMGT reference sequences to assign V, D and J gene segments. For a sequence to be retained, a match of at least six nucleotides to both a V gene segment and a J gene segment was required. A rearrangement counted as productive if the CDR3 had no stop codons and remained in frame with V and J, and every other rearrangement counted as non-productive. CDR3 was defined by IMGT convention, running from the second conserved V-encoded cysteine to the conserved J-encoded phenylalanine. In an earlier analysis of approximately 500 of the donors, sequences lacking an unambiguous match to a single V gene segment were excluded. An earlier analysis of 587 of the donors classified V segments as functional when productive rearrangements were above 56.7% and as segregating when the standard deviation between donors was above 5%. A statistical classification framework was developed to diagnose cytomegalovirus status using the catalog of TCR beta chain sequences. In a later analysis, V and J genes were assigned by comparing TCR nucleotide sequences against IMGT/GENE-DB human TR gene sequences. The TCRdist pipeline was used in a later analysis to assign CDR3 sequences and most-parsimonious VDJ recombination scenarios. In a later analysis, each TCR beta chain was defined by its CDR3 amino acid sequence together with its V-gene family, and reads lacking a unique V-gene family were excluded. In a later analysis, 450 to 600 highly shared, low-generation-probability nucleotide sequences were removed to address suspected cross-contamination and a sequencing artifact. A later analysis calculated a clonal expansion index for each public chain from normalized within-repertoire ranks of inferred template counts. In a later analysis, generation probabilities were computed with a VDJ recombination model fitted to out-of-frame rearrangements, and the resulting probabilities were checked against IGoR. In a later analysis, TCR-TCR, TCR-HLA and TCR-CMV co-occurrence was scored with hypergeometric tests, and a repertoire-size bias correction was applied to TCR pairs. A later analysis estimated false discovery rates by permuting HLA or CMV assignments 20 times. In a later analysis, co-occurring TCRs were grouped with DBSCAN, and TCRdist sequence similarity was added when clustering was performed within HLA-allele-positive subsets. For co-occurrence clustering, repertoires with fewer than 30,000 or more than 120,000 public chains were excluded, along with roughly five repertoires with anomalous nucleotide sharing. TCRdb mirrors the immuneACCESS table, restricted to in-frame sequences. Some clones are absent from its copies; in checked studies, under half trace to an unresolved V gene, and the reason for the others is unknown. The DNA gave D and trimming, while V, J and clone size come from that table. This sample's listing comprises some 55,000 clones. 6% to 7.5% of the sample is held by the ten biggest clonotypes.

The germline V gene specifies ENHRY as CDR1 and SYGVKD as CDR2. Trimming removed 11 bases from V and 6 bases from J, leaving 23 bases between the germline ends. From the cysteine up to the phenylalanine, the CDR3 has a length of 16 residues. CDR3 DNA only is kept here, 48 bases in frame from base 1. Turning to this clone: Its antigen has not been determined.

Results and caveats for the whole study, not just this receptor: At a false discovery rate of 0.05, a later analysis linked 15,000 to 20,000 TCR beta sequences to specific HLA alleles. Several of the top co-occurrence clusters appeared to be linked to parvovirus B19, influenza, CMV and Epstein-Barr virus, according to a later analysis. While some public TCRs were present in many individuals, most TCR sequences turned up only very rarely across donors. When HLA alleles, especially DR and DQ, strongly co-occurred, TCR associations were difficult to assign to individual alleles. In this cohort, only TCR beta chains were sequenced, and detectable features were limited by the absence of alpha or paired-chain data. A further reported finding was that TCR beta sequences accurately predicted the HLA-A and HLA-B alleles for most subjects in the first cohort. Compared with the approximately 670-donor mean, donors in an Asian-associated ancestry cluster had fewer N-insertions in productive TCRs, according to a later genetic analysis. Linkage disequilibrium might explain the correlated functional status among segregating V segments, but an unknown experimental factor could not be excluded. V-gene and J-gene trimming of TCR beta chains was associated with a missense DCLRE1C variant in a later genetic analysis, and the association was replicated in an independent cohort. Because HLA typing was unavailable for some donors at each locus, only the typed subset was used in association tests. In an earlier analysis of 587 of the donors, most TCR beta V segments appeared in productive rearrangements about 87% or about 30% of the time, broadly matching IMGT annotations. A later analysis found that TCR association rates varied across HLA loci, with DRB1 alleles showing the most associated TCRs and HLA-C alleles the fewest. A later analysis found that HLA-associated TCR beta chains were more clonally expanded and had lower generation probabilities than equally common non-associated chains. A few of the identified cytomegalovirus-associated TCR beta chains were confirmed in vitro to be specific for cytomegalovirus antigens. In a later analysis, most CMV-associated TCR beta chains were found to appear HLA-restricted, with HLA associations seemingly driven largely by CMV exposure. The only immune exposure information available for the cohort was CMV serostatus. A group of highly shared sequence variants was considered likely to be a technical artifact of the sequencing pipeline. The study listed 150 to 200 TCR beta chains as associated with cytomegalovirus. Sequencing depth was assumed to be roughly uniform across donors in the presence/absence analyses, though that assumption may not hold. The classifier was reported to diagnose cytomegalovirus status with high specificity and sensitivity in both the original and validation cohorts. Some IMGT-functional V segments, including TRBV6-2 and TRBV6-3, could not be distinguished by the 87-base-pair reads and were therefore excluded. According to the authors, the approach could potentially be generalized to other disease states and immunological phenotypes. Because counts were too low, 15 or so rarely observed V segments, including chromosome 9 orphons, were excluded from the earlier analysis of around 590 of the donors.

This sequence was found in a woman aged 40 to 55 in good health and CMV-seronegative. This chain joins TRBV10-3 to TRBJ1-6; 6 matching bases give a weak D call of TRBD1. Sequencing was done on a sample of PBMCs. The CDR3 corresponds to CAPHMPQGTLNSPLHF. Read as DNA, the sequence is TGTGCCCCCCATATGCCGCAGGGGACCCTTAATTCACCCCTCCACTTT.